This TCR beta chain originates from a study of identifying expanded T cells in peripheral blood. The study's findings and limits: Differentially abundant clones: about 1.1 between replicates, just under 17 at two to three weeks, less than 20 at four. Across healthy donors, higher total template counts meant significantly greater approximately 2-week count variance.

TCRdb keeps only in-frame clones here, not all; method: immunoSEQ multiplex PCR. The sample holds around 120,000 clones, more than 85% seen once. This clone was found once. Its specificity is not known. The CDR3 sequence is 16 residues long. Trimming removed 1 base from V and 6 bases from J; junction bases left unmatched: 6. CDR1 is MGHRA and CDR2 is YSYEKL in the germline V gene. The chain couples TRBV4-1 to TRBJ2-2; 9 nucleotides match TRBD1. What was sequenced was blood. The TCR comes from a person aged 18 to 75 in good health. The CDR3 reads CASSQGPGTGPGELFF. The DNA of the CDR3 is TGCGCCAGCAGCCAAGGGCCCGGGACAGGGCCCGGGGAGCTGTTTTTT.